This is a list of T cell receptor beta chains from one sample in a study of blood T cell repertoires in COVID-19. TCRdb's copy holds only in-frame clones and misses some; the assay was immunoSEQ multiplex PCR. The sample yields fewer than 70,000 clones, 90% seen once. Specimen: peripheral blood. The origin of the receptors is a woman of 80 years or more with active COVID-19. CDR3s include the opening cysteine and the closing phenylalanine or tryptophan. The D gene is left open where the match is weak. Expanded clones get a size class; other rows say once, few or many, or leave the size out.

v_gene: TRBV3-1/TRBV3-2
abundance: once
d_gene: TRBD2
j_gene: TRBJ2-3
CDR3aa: CASSLTSGSTFSTDTQYF
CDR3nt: TGTGCCAGCAGCCTGACTAGCGGGAGCACCTTTTCCACAGATACGCAGTATTTT

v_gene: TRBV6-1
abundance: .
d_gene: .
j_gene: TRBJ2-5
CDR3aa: CASSELWETAYQETQYF
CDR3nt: TGTGCCAGCAGTGAATTATGGGAGACTGCCTACCAAGAGACCCAGTACTTC

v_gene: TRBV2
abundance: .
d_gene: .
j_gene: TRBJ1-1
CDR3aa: CASSERPGTEAFF
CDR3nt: TGTGCCAGCAGTGAGCGACCGGGCACTGAAGCTTTCTTT

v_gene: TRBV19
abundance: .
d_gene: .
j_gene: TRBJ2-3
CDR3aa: CASRGPSTDTQYF
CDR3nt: TGTGCCAGCAGGGGCCCCAGCACAGATACGCAGTATTTT

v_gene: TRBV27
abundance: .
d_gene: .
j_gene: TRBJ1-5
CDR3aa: CASSPKDTVRPQHF
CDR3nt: TGTGCCAGCAGTCCGAAGGACACCGTCCGGCCCCAGCATTTT

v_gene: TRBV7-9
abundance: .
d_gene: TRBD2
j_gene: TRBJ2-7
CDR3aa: CASSPGGGKQYF
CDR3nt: TGTGCCAGCAGCCCTGGGGGGGGGAAGCAGTACTTC

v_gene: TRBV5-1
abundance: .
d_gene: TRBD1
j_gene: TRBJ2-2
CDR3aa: CASSLYGDSFTGELFF
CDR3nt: TGCGCCAGCAGCTTGTATGGGGACAGCTTTACCGGGGAGCTGTTTTTT

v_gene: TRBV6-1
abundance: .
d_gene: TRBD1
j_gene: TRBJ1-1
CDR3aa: CASSGPGTGNVLNTEAFF
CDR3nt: TGTGCCAGCAGTGGACCGGGGACAGGGAATGTACTAAACACTGAAGCTTTCTTT

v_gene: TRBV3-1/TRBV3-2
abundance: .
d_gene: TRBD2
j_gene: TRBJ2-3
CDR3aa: CASSHWRGAPDTQYF
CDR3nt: TGTGCCAGCAGCCACTGGCGGGGGGCCCCAGATACGCAGTATTTT

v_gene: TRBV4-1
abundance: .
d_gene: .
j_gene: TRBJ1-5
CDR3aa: CASSPVTYDQPQHF
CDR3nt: TGCGCCAGCAGCCCCGTTACATACGATCAGCCCCAGCATTTT

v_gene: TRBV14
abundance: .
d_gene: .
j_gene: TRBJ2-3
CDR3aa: CASSQEARPDTQYF
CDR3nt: TGTGCCAGCAGCCAAGAGGCGAGGCCAGATACGCAGTATTTT

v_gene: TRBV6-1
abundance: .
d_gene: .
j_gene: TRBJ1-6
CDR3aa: CASSEIWGLGSPLHF
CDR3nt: TGTGCCAGCAGTGAAATATGGGGCCTGGGGTCACCCCTCCACTTT

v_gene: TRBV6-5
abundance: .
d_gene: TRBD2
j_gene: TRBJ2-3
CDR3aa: CASRGTSGNTDTQYF
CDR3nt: TGTGCCAGCAGGGGGACTAGCGGGAACACAGATACGCAGTATTTT

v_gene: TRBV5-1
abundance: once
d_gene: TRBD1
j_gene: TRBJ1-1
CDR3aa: CASSLRQGANTEAFF
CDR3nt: TGCGCCAGCAGCCTCCGCCAGGGGGCGAACACTGAAGCTTTCTTT

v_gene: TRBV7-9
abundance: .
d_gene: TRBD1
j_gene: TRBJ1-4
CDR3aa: CASSLGGTGNEKLFF
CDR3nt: TGTGCCAGCAGCTTAGGTGGGACAGGGAACGAAAAACTGTTTTTT

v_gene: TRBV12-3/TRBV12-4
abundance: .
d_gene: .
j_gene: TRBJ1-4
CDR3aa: CASSLAEKLFF
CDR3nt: TGTGCCAGCAGCCTGGCTGAAAAACTGTTTTTT

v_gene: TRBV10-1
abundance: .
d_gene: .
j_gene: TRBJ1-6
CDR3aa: CASRWVDLERNSPLHF
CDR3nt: TGCGCCAGCAGATGGGTAGATTTGGAGAGGAATTCACCCCTCCACTTT

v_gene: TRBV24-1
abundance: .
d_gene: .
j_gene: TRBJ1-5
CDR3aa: CATSDDGSGNQPQHF
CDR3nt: TGTGCCACCAGTGACGACGGGTCGGGCAATCAGCCCCAGCATTTT

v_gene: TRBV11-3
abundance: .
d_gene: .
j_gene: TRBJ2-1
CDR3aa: CASSRDRAEQFF
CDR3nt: TGTGCCAGCAGCCGCGACAGAGCTGAGCAGTTCTTC

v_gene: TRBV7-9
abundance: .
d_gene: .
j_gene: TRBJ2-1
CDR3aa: CASSWPNDNEQFF
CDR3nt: TGTGCCAGCAGCTGGCCAAATGACAATGAGCAGTTCTTC

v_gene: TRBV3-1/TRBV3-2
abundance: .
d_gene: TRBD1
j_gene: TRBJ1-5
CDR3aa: CASSPTGGVGEPQHF
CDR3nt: TGTGCCAGCAGCCCAACAGGGGGGGTAGGGGAGCCCCAGCATTTT

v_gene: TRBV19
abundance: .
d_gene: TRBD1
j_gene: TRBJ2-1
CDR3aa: CASSIEGQSSYNEQFF
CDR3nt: TGTGCCAGTAGTATTGAGGGACAGAGCTCCTACAATGAGCAGTTCTTC

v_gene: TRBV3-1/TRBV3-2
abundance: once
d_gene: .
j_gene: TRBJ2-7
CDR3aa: CASSQGSRVREQYF
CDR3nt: TGTGCCAGCAGCCAAGGGAGCAGGGTACGCGAGCAGTACTTC

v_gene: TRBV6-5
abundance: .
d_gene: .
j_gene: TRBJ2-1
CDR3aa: CASTEDYWDNEQFF
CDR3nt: TGTGCCAGCACCGAGGACTATTGGGACAATGAGCAGTTCTTC

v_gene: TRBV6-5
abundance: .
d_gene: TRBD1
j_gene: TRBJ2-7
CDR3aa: CASVEGTGDYEQYF
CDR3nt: TGTGCCAGCGTGGAAGGGACAGGGGACTACGAGCAGTACTTC

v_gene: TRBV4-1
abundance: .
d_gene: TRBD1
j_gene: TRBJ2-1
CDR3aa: CASSQDWIESGGTDNEQFF
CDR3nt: TGCGCCAGCAGCCAAGATTGGATCGAGTCAGGGGGAACAGACAATGAGCAGTTCTTC

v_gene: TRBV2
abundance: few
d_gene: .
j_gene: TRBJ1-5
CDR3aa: CASSEGSVQPQHF
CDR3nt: TGTGCCAGCAGTGAAGGATCGGTCCAGCCCCAGCATTTT

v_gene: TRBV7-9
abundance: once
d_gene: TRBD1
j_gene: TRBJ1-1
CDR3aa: CASSGDRLEAFF
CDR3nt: TGTGCCAGCAGCGGGGACAGGCTTGAAGCTTTCTTT